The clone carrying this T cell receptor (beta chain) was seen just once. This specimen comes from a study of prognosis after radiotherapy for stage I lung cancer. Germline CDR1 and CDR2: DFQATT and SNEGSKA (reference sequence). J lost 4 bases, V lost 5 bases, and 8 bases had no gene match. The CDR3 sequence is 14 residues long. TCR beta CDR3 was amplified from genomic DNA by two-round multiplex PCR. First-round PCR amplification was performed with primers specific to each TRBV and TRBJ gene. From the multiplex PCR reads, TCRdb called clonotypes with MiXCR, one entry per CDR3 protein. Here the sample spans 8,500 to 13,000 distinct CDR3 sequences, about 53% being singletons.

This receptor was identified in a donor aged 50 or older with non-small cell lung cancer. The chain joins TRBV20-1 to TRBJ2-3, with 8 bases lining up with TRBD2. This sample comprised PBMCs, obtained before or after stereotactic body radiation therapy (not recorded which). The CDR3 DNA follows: TGCAGTGCTCCCTCTGCGGGGGGATCAGATACGCAGTATTTT. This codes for CSAPSAGGSDTQYF.